What follows are 26 T cell receptor beta chains derived from one specimen sequenced in a study of identical twins. TCRdb reanalysed the 5' RACE reads using MiXCR and keeps one entry per CDR3 protein. This sample has approximately 700,000 distinct CDR3 sequences, with 15% to 20% found just once. The same sample was also studied in work on T cells expressing NK-cell markers.

The material sequenced was PBMCs. The receptors originated from a young woman in good health.

This clonotype has just a few counts. The chain combines TRBV15 with TRBJ2-7; D is perhaps TRBD2 (6 bases). The CDR3 is made up of 15 amino acids. V lost 0 bases, J lost 5 bases, and 14 bases lay in between. Germline V gene data show CDR1 as LNHNV and CDR2 as YYDKDF (reference sequence). The CDR3 here is CATSRDLGLPHEQYF. In DNA, the CDR3 is TGTGCCACCAGCAGAGATTTGGGACTCCCTCACGAGCAGTACTTC.

This sequence joins TRBV2 and TRBJ2-7, with 7 bases identical to TRBD1. The germline gives CDR1 SNHLY, CDR2 FYNNEI. This CDR3 region has 12 residues. Losses at the gene ends were 10 bases for V and 6 bases for J; bases not matched to a gene: 9. The CDR3 nucleotides read TGTGCCACCTTCGACAGGGTTGGCGAGCAGTACTTC. Encoded protein: CATFDRVGEQYF.

This clonotype has only a few counts. The CDR3 protein is CASSAPPGNTEAFF. In nucleotides, the CDR3 is TGTGCCAGCAGCGCCCCGCCGGGGAACACTGAAGCTTTCTTT. The chain combines TRBV12-3 or TRBV12-4 with TRBJ1-1; D not certain. This CDR3 is 14 amino acids long. V dropped 6 bases and J dropped 1 base, with 12 bases sitting between them.

The chain links TRBV20-1 to TRBJ2-1; 10 bases line up with TRBD2. The CDR3 runs to 15 residues. Germline CDR1 is DFQATT and CDR2 is SNEGSKA (reference sequence). Trimming at V came to 5 bases and at J to 5 bases, leaving 9 bases not matched to a gene. The CDR3 sequence is CSALAGGPRDNEQFF. Written as DNA, the CDR3 is TGCAGTGCTTTAGCGGGAGGACCTAGGGACAATGAGCAGTTCTTC.

This clonotype was detected a few times. The chain couples TRBV20-1 to TRBJ2-1; D is possibly TRBD1 or TRBD2 (5 bases each). V lost 1 base, J lost 2 bases, and 18 bases lay in between. CDR1 and CDR2 from the germline V gene are DFQATT and SNEGSKA (reference sequence). The CDR3 has 17 amino acids. This chain's CDR3 is CSARVGATGVTYNEQFF. CDR3 DNA sequence: TGCAGTGCTAGAGTTGGGGCTACCGGGGTAACCTACAATGAGCAGTTCTTC.

The table lists this clonotype with a few counts. The J gene is TRBJ1-1, the V gene TRBV20-1; a weak D match, TRBD1 (5 bases). The CDR3 runs to 14 residues. V was pared by 5 bases and J by 6 bases, with 19 bases between. Germline CDR1 is DFQATT and CDR2 is SNEGSKA (reference sequence). CDR3 DNA sequence: TGCAGTGCTTTAACTAAGGGGTTGGGGTCTGAAGCTTTCTTT. This codes for CSALTKGLGSEAFF.

This clonotype was observed a few times. The V call is TRBV20-1, the J call TRBJ2-1; D is undetermined. CDR3 length equals 14 residues. V lost 6 bases, J lost 4 bases, and 16 bases lay in between. The V gene's germline CDR1 is DFQATT and CDR2 SNEGSKA (reference sequence). CDR3: CSADLGYVYNEQFF. CDR3 nucleotides: TGCAGTGCGGATCTAGGTTACGTTTACAATGAGCAGTTCTTC.

This clonotype has more than one count but fewer than ten. The J gene is TRBJ2-7, the V gene TRBV12-3 or TRBV12-4, with a weak D call TRBD2 (6 bases). This CDR3 comprises 15 residues. V dropped 4 bases and J dropped 0 bases, with 13 bases sitting between them. In nucleotides, the CDR3 is TGTGCCAGCAGTTCTCGGGTAGCGGACTCCTACGAGCAGTACTTC. It codes for CASSSRVADSYEQYF.

This rearrangement joins TRBV7-9 to TRBJ2-4; the match to TRBD2 covers 10 bases. J gave up 6 bases and V 5 bases, and 10 bases lay outside the gene matches. Germline V gene data show CDR1 as SEHNR and CDR2 as FQNEAQ (reference sequence). The CDR3 is 16 amino acids. CDR3 region: CASSIALTSGLNIQYF. The CDR3 DNA sequence: TGTGCCAGCAGCATCGCCTTGACTAGCGGGCTAAACATTCAGTACTTC. Full variable domain (rest looked up from reference TRBV7-9 and TRBJ2-4): DTGVSQNPRHKITKRGQNVTFRCDPISEHNRLYWYRQTLGQGPEFLTYFQNEAQLEKSRLLSDRFSAERPKGSFSTLEIQRTEQGDSAMYLCASSIALTSGLNIQYFGAGTRLSVL.

The rearrangement uses TRBV4-3 and TRBJ2-3; possible D gene TRBD1, 5 bases. The CDR3 extends over 16 amino acids. The V end lost 0 bases, the J end lost 3 bases, and 13 bases lay between the germline ends. Germline CDR1 is LGHNA and CDR2 is YSLEER. The chain's CDR3 is CASSQEGPRGTDTQYF. CDR3 bases: TGCGCCAGCAGCCAAGAAGGGCCTAGGGGAACAGATACGCAGTATTTT.

This clonotype was picked up a small number of times. V gene TRBV9 combines with J gene TRBJ2-3; 8 bases fit TRBD1. Germline trimming cut 6 bases from V and 0 bases from J; bases unmatched to any gene: 12. This CDR3 comprises 17 residues. Looked up from germline, CDR1 is SGDLS and CDR2 is YYNGEE. In DNA, the CDR3 is TGTGCCAGCAACGGCGTCCGACAGGGGCGAAGCACAGATACGCAGTATTTT. Amino acids: CASNGVRQGRSTDTQYF. Filled out from reference TRBV9 and TRBJ2-3, the complete variable domain reads DSGVTQTPKHLITATGQRVTLRCSPRSGDLSVYWYQQSLDQGLQFLIQYYNGEERAKGNILERFSAQQFPDLHSELNLSSLELGDSALYFCASNGVRQGRSTDTQYFGPGTRLTVL.

The chain uses TRBV29-1 and TRBJ1-1; D is undetermined. The CDR3 extends over 13 amino acids. V was trimmed by 6 bases and J by 0 bases, leaving 11 bases between them. Germline V CDR1 and CDR2: SQVTM, ANQGSEA. The CDR3 loop is CSVAGAMNTEAFF. DNA of the CDR3: TGCAGCGTCGCCGGAGCCATGAACACTGAAGCTTTCTTT.

This clonotype came up a few times. The gene calls are TRBV5-1 and TRBJ2-7, with TRBD2 identical over 8 bases. CDR1 is SGHRS, CDR2 YFSETQ, per germline. After removal of 1 base from V and 7 bases from J, the junction contained 4 bases not matched to a gene. CDR3 size: 13 residues. CDR3 region: CASSLIQRGEQYF. CDR3 bases: TGCGCCAGCAGCTTGATACAGCGGGGGGAGCAGTACTTC.

The V call is TRBV7-2, the J call TRBJ1-1; TRBD1 agrees at 7 bases. This CDR3 has 14 residues. The V and J ends lost 5 bases and 4 bases, in that order; junction bases with no gene match: 7. Germline assignment: CDR1 SGHTA and CDR2 FQGNSA. Here the CDR3 reads CASSPDREGTEAFF. The CDR3 nucleotides read TGTGCCAGCAGCCCTGACAGGGAAGGCACTGAAGCTTTCTTT. Looking up the rest from reference TRBV7-2 and TRBJ1-1 gives the full variable domain: GAGVSQSPSNKVTEKGKDVELRCDPISGHTALYWYRQSLGQGLEFLIYFQGNSAPDKSGLPSDRFSAERTGGSVSTLTIQRTQQEDSAVYLCASSPDREGTEAFFGQGTRLTVV.

The chain couples TRBV7-3 to TRBJ2-1; maybe TRBD1 (5 bases). Germline V gene sequence: CDR1 SGHTA, CDR2 FQGTGA. The CDR3 sequence is 12 residues long. V lost 2 bases and J 9 bases, leaving 8 bases between the germline ends. In DNA, the CDR3 is TGTGCCAGCAGCTTAGGTGACAGTGAGCAGTTCTTC. This sequence encodes CASSLGDSEQFF. The whole variable domain, filled in from reference TRBV7-3 and TRBJ2-1, reads GAGVSQTPSNKVTEKGKYVELRCDPISGHTALYWYRQSLGQGPEFLIYFQGTGAADDSGLPNDRFFAVRPEGSVSTLKIQRTERGDSAVYLCASSLGDSEQFFGPGTRLTVL.

The V call is TRBV5-1, the J call TRBJ2-2, with D unclear. Trimming shortened V by 4 bases and J by 2 bases, and 18 bases separated the two germline ends. This CDR3 spans 17 amino acids. Germline-derived CDR1 and CDR2 are SGHRS and YFSETQ. In nucleotides, the CDR3 is TGCGCCAGCAGCCCTCAACCGTCCCCAGATAACACCGGGGAGCTGTTTTTT. It yields the protein CASSPQPSPDNTGELFF.

The rearrangement links TRBV4-2 to TRBJ2-3, with 7 positions matching TRBD2. This CDR3 spans 18 amino acids. V lost 1 base, J lost 2 bases, and 12 bases stayed unmatched. Germline V gene sequence: CDR1 LGHNA, CDR2 YNFKEQ. The CDR3 protein is CASSQALADRRFTDTQYF. CDR3 DNA sequence: TGTGCCAGCAGCCAAGCCCTAGCGGATCGCCGTTTCACAGATACGCAGTATTTT.

This clonotype was counted only a few times. This chain connects TRBV10-3 to TRBJ2-2, with D possibly called TRBD1 or TRBD2 (5 bases each). V was shortened by 4 bases and J by 2 bases, with 8 bases between the two germline ends. Germline V gene sequence: CDR1 ENHRY, CDR2 SYGVKD. The CDR3 spans 14 residues. The CDR3 DNA is TGTGCCATCAGTGGGGACGGTAACACCGGGGAGCTGTTTTTT. This translates into CAISGDGNTGELFF.

The chain employs TRBV12-5 and TRBJ2-7, with TRBD2 matching 8 bases. CDR3 size: 13 residues. CDR1 is LGHNT and CDR2 is FRNRAP in the germline V gene. With 6 bases clipped from V and 3 bases from J, the junction kept 4 bases outside the gene matches. Here the CDR3 reads CASGPSGGYEQYF. DNA for the CDR3: TGTGCTAGTGGCCCCAGCGGGGGCTACGAGCAGTACTTC. Looking up the rest from reference TRBV12-5 and TRBJ2-7 gives the full variable domain: DARVTQTPRHKVTEMGQEVTMRCQPILGHNTVFWYRQTMMQGLELLAYFRNRAPLDDSGMPKDRFSAEMPDATLATLKIQPSEPRDSAVYFCASGPSGGYEQYFGPGTRLTVT.

V usage is TRBV12-3 or TRBV12-4 and J usage is TRBJ2-7; TRBD2 aligns across 7 bases. The J segment lost 5 bases and the V segment lost 6 bases, leaving 7 bases of the junction unmatched. The CDR3 sequence is 13 residues long. The CDR3 nucleotides read TGTGCCAGCAGCTTTCTAACTAGCGACGAGCAGTACTTC. Residues: CASSFLTSDEQYF.

Only a few counts were recorded for this clonotype. CDR3 nucleotide sequence: TGTGCCATCAGCCCGGGCCCTCGACCCCACAATCAGCCCCAGCATTTT. It encodes CAISPGPRPHNQPQHF. The V call is TRBV10-3, the J call TRBJ1-5; no definite D call. Trimming pared 6 bases from V and 3 bases from J, leaving 18 bases between. CDR1 and CDR2 from the germline V gene are ENHRY and SYGVKD. The CDR3 sequence is 16 residues long.

This clonotype was observed a few times. This sequence joins TRBV14 and TRBJ2-5; maybe TRBD2 (5 bases). The V end was cut by 0 bases, the J end by 5 bases, with 10 bases between. The CDR3 extends over 14 amino acids. Looked up from germline, CDR1 is SGHDN and CDR2 is FVKESK. This CDR3 reads CASSQDRGPETQYF. In DNA, the CDR3 is TGTGCCAGCAGCCAAGATCGAGGGCCCGAGACCCAGTACTTC.

This clonotype was picked up a small number of times. The chain employs TRBV7-9 and TRBJ1-2, with a possible D match to TRBD1 (6 bases). This CDR3 comprises 16 residues. V was trimmed by 3 bases and J by 3 bases, leaving 17 bases between them. Per germline, CDR1 SEHNR and CDR2 FQNEAQ (reference sequence). CDR3 in DNA: TGTGCCAGCAGCTTCTTAGACAAACAGGGTTACTATGGCTACACCTTC. Its protein product is CASSFLDKQGYYGYTF.

The chain has TRBV7-6 and TRBJ1-2; no firm D call. Germline values: CDR1 SGHVS, CDR2 FNYEAQ. This CDR3 comprises 14 residues. V shed 10 bases and J shed 0 bases, with 15 bases lying between them. The CDR3 here is CAIRVQETNYGYTF. The DNA for the CDR3 is TGTGCCATTCGGGTGCAGGAGACTAACTATGGCTACACCTTC.

In this sample, this clonotype turned up a few times. The CDR3 region is CASSSPGRPNYGYTF. For the CDR3, the DNA is TGTGCCAGCAGCTCTCCGGGACGTCCTAACTATGGCTACACCTTC. This chain uses TRBV7-2 with TRBJ1-2; D might be TRBD1 (5 bases). Deletions cut 4 bases from V and 0 bases from J, with 12 bases between. There are 15 residues in the CDR3. Looked up from germline, CDR1 is SGHTA and CDR2 is FQGNSA.

The genes are TRBV30 and TRBJ2-1; 7 bases line up with TRBD2. V dropped 0 bases and J dropped 1; count of bases not matched to a gene: 3. The CDR3 contains 15 residues. CDR1 and CDR2 (germline): GTSNPN, SVGIG (reference sequence). CDR3 nucleotides: TGTGCCTGGAGTGTCGGACTAGGGTCCTACAATGAGCAGTTCTTC. Its protein is CAWSVGLGSYNEQFF.